A single sample gave rise to the 5 T cell receptor beta chains below, sequenced in a study of T cell repertoires in cytomegalovirus infection. TCRdb passed the reads through MiXCR, listing each CDR3 protein once. This table has hundreds of thousands of distinct CDR3 sequences, 9.6% appearing once. Source material: PBMCs. The receptors shown here come from a human donor in good health (CMV status not recorded). Some clones in this sample may be carry-over from other donors' samples.

This clonotype was picked up many times. The J gene is TRBJ2-1, the V gene TRBV7-9; 9 positions match TRBD1. The J segment lost 2 bases and the V segment lost 5 bases, leaving 10 bases of the junction unmatched. Germline assignment: CDR1 SEHNR and CDR2 FQNEAQ (reference sequence). The CDR3 loop spans 17 amino acids. CDR3 in amino acids: CASSATTQGAAYNEQFF. The CDR3, as DNA: TGTGCCAGCAGCGCTACCACACAGGGGGCGGCCTACAATGAGCAGTTCTTC.

Only a few counts were recorded for this clonotype. V gene TRBV10-3 combines with J gene TRBJ2-7; D is unresolved. This CDR3 has 16 residues. Looked up from germline, CDR1 is ENHRY and CDR2 is SYGVKD. The germline V and J ends were trimmed by 8 bases and 3 bases, with 23 bases remaining between them. The CDR3 sequence: CAIRAATQNPFYEQYF. As DNA, the CDR3 is TGTGCCATCCGGGCGGCCACTCAAAACCCATTCTACGAGCAGTACTTC.

This clonotype was seen a few times. The junction shows a germline mismatch at one end, possibly a read error. The V gene is TRBV5-3, the J gene TRBJ1-4; 7 bases are shared with TRBD1. TRBV5-3 is recorded as an ORF, its role being uncertain. The CDR3 spans 16 residues. CDR3 loop: CASSWGRQGLNEKLFF. DNA for the CDR3: TGTGCCAGCAGCTGGGGTAGACAGGGACTTAATGAAAAACTGTTTTTT.

The V call is TRBV27, the J call TRBJ2-7, with TRBD2 as a possible D gene (7 bases). The CDR3 contains 14 residues. Germline V CDR1 and CDR2: MNHEY, SMNVEV (reference sequence). V was pared by 6 bases and J by 3 bases, with 15 bases between. CDR3 loop: CASRDRGGDYEQYF. In DNA, the CDR3 is TGTGCCAGCAGAGATAGGGGGGGAGACTACGAGCAGTACTTC.

This clonotype was counted ten times or more. The chain couples TRBV6-1 to TRBJ2-1; 7 positions match TRBD2. The CDR3 contains 15 residues. The ends lost 6 bases at V and 1 base at J; junction bases unmatched: 6. The V gene's germline CDR1 is MNHNS and CDR2 SASEGT. The CDR3 loop is CASRRVGGSYNEQFF. The CDR3 nucleotides read TGTGCCAGCAGAAGAGTGGGGGGGTCCTACAATGAGCAGTTCTTC.